The 23 T cell receptor beta chains below all came from one sample that was sequenced in a study of prognosis after radiotherapy for stage I lung cancer. With two-round multiplex PCR, TCR beta CDR3 sequences were amplified from genomic DNA. First-round PCR employed TRBV- and TRBJ-specific primers for each gene. TCRdb reanalysed the multiplex PCR reads using MiXCR and keeps one entry per CDR3 protein. The sample has fewer than 20,000 distinct CDR3 sequences; roughly 47% are singletons. The source material was PBMCs, sampled before or after stereotactic body radiation therapy (not recorded which). The receptor source for this set is a donor aged 50 or older with non-small cell lung cancer.

This chain joins TRBV27 and TRBJ2-5; 9 bases line up with TRBD1. The CDR3 totals 14 residues. Germline V CDR1 and CDR2: MNHEY, SMNVEV (reference sequence). Unmatched junction bases numbered 5, after V lost 7 bases and J lost 2 bases. The DNA of the CDR3 is TGTGCCAGCATTGACGGGACAGGGCAAGAGACCCAGTACTTC. Protein product: CASIDGTGQETQYF.

Relative to its sample, this clonotype is medium-sized (0.01 to 0.1%). This rearrangement joins TRBV6-5 to TRBJ2-7, with D possibly TRBD2 on 6 matching bases. Looked up from germline, CDR1 is MNHEY and CDR2 is SVGAGI. Trimming removed 0 bases from V and 5 bases from J, with 8 bases in between. This CDR3 contains 13 residues. CDR3 sequence (DNA): TGTGCCAGCAGTTACTCGACTAGGAACGAGCAGTACTTC. Its protein product is CASSYSTRNEQYF.

This clonotype was picked up many times. V and J are TRBV6-2 or TRBV6-3 and TRBJ1-3, with D unresolved. Germline lookup yields CDR1 MNHEY and CDR2 SVGEGT. The CDR3 contains 16 residues. The V end was cut by 4 bases, the J end by 3 bases, with 16 bases between. CDR3 in amino acids: CASSSNGPGGGNTIYF. Written as DNA, the CDR3 is TGTGCCAGCAGTTCAAACGGACCGGGAGGTGGAAACACCATATATTTT.

This clonotype is medium-sized. This chain connects TRBV28 to TRBJ1-3, with D perhaps matching TRBD1 (6 bases). The CDR3 spans 15 residues. Germline CDR1 reads MDHEN; CDR2 reads SYDVKM. The ends were cut back, 5 bases at V and 2 bases at J, with 13 bases in the middle. The CDR3 nucleotides are TGTGCCAGCAGTCCGTGGGGGGCGGCTGGAAACACCATATATTTT. Translating gives CASSPWGAAGNTIYF.

The sample holds many counts of this clonotype. The V call is TRBV27, the J call TRBJ2-3, with D tentatively TRBD1 (5 bases). The germline V gene encodes CDR1 MNHEY and CDR2 SMNVEV (reference sequence). This CDR3 is 16 amino acids long. V dropped 1 base and J dropped 1 base, with 12 bases sitting between them. In nucleotides, the CDR3 is TGTGCCAGCAGTTTATTAGGGGTACGGGGCACAGATACGCAGTATTTT. Protein: CASSLLGVRGTDTQYF.

With regard to this clonotype: This likely traces to a read error, being one base from a far larger clone. The chain joins TRBV7-8 to TRBJ2-1, with 12 positions matching TRBD1. The J call may not be correct, given that the DNA end is closer to TRBJ2-5. The germline V gene has CDR1 SGHVS and CDR2 FQNEAQ. This CDR3 region has 15 residues. CDR3 protein: CASRVGTGGKKTQYF. In DNA, the CDR3 is TGTGCCAGCAGGGTAGGGACAGGGGGCAAGAAGACCCAGTACTTC.

This sequence joins TRBV27 and TRBJ2-7, with 7 bases matching TRBD2. Germline V gene data show CDR1 as MNHEY and CDR2 as SMNVEV (reference sequence). V lost 5 bases to trimming and J lost 0 bases; unmatched junction nucleotides: 7. The length of the CDR3 is 15 residues. The CDR3 reads CASSPRERGSYEQYF. DNA of the CDR3: TGTGCCAGCAGTCCGCGCGAGCGGGGCTCCTACGAGCAGTACTTC.

This clonotype has at least ten counts. This chain links TRBV7-9 with TRBJ2-7, with TRBD2 as a possible D gene (6 bases). V was cut by 5 bases and J by 2 bases, with 13 bases left in between. This CDR3 contains 14 residues. The germline V gene encodes CDR1 SEHNR and CDR2 FQNEAQ (reference sequence). In DNA form, the CDR3 reads TGTGCCAGCAGCCGATTGGGGGGACCCTACGAGCAGTACTTC. Protein product: CASSRLGGPYEQYF.

This clonotype was detected ten times or more. V gene TRBV24-1 combines with J gene TRBJ2-3; D possibly matches TRBD1 or TRBD2 (5 bases each). V was clipped by 1 base and J by 1 base, with 14 bases between them. Per germline, CDR1 KGHDR and CDR2 SFDVKD. The CDR3 consists of 17 residues. The CDR3 here is CATSDFGDRGGTDTQYF. The DNA for the CDR3 is TGTGCCACCAGTGATTTTGGGGACCGGGGCGGCACAGATACGCAGTATTTT.

On this clonotype itself: A far larger clone is off by one base, so a read error is likely. The V and J genes are TRBV6-4 and TRBJ2-7; D remains ambiguous. This CDR3 is built from 13 residues. In germline, CDR1 is MRHNA, CDR2 SNTAGT. CDR3 bases: TGTGCCAGCAGTTACTCGGTGGCCGGCGAGCAGTACTTC. Translation: CASSYSVAGEQYF.

This clonotype was detected many times. The chain employs TRBV5-1 and TRBJ2-3, with TRBD2 identical over 8 bases. The ends lost 4 bases at V and 2 bases at J; junction bases unmatched: 9. Germline V gene data show CDR1 as SGHRS and CDR2 as YFSETQ. The CDR3 totals 16 residues. The CDR3 here is CASSRGRRGATDTQYF. The CDR3 DNA follows: TGCGCCAGCAGCCGCGGGCGGCGGGGGGCCACAGATACGCAGTATTTT. The full variable domain, rest sourced from reference TRBV5-1 and TRBJ2-3, is KAGVTQTPRYLIKTRGQQVTLSCSPISGHRSVSWYQQTPGQGLQFLFEYFSETQRNKGNFPGRFSGRQFSNSRSEMNVSTLELGDSALYLCASSRGRRGATDTQYFGPGTRLTVL.

The V call is TRBV7-2, the J call TRBJ2-1; a possible D gene is TRBD2 (6 bases). CDR1 is SGHTA and CDR2 is FQGNSA in the germline V gene. This CDR3 has 14 amino acids. The V gene lost 5 bases and the J gene lost 4 bases, with 12 bases spanning the gap. CDR3 DNA sequence: TGTGCCAGCAGCCGGCGGGGCCTTTACAATGAGCAGTTCTTC. This gives the protein CASSRRGLYNEQFF. Combining the CDR3 with reference TRBV7-2 and TRBJ2-1 gives the whole variable domain GAGVSQSPSNKVTEKGKDVELRCDPISGHTALYWYRQSLGQGLEFLIYFQGNSAPDKSGLPSDRFSAERTGGSVSTLTIQRTQQEDSAVYLCASSRRGLYNEQFFGPGTRLTVL.

As for this clonotype: A far larger clone differs by one base, so this is likely a read error. The chain has TRBV6-4 and TRBJ2-7; tentatively, D is TRBD2 (5 bases). Germline V gives CDR1 MRHNA, CDR2 SNTAGT. The CDR3 loop spans 14 amino acids. The CDR3 region is CATHPQRPTYEHYF. The CDR3 DNA reads as TGTGCCACGCACCCCCAGCGGCCGACCTACGAGCATTACTTC.

This clonotype was recorded many times. This rearrangement joins TRBV28 to TRBJ2-5, with 9 bases fitting TRBD1. Trimming cost V 8 bases and J 6 bases; bases outside gene matches: 4. This CDR3 has 12 residues. Germline V lookup: CDR1 MDHEN, CDR2 SYDVKM. CDR3 residues: CASQGQGQTQYF. In DNA, the CDR3 is TGTGCCAGCCAGGGACAGGGTCAGACCCAGTACTTC. Complete variable domain (other parts from reference TRBV28 and TRBJ2-5): DVKVTQSSRYLVKRTGEKVFLECVQDMDHENMFWYRQDPGLGLRLIYFSYDVKMKEKGDIPEGYSVSREKKERFSLILESASTNQTSMYLCASQGQGQTQYFGPGTRLLVL.

Turning to this clonotype: A far larger clone is one nucleotide away, so this likely arose from a read error. V gene TRBV6-4 combines with J gene TRBJ1-2; D possibly corresponds to TRBD1 (6 bases). The CDR3 is 17 amino acids. Germline V gene data show CDR1 as MRHNA and CDR2 as SNTAGT. V was pared by 6 bases and J by 0 bases, with 20 bases between. CDR3 in DNA: TGTGCCAGCAGCAAAACCTGGACAGCCGGTACTAACTATGGCTACACCTTC. As protein: CASSKTWTAGTNYGYTF.

This clonotype was detected many times. The rearrangement links TRBV27 to TRBJ1-4; D gene ambiguous. This CDR3 is built from 16 residues. Germline assignment: CDR1 MNHEY and CDR2 SMNVEV (reference sequence). Trimming took 5 bases from V and 3 from J, leaving 16 bases between them. The CDR3 here is CASSPIPGHSNEKLFF. DNA for the CDR3: TGTGCCAGCAGTCCAATCCCCGGCCACTCTAATGAAAAACTGTTTTTT.

This clonotype was seen ten or more times. The chain joins TRBV6-5 to TRBJ2-3, with D possibly being TRBD1 (5 bases). Trimming took off 0 bases at V and 0 bases at J, with 10 bases between the two ends. CDR3 length: 16 amino acids. The germline CDR1 and CDR2 sequences are MNHEY and SVGAGI. This chain's CDR3 is CASSYSTSGSTDTQYF. In DNA, the CDR3 is TGTGCCAGCAGTTACTCGACGTCAGGGAGCACAGATACGCAGTATTTT.

For this clonotype: Just one base apart from a much larger clone, this may be a read error. The CDR3 here is CVSSPPGATEAFF. The CDR3, as DNA: TGTGTCAGCAGCCCCCCGGGTGCCACTGAAGCTTTCTTT. J is TRBJ1-1 and V is TRBV7-9; D not certain. The germline V gene encodes CDR1 SEHNR and CDR2 FQNEAQ (reference sequence). The CDR3 spans 13 residues.

This clonotype has ten or more counts. The genes are TRBV5-5 and TRBJ2-1, with TRBD2 matching 10 bases. This CDR3 has 16 residues. Trimming removed 8 bases from V and 1 base from J; junction bases left unmatched: 9. CDR1 and CDR2 (germline): SGHKS, YYEKEE (reference sequence). Here the CDR3 DNA reads TGTGCCAGTGCGATACTAGCGGGGTCTTCCTACAATGAGCAGTTCTTC. It yields the protein CASAILAGSSYNEQFF. The full variable domain, its missing parts supplied by reference TRBV5-5 and TRBJ2-1, is DAGVTQSPTHLIKTRGQQVTLRCSPISGHKSVSWYQQVLGQGPQFIFQYYEKEERGRGNFPDRFSARQFPNYSSELNVNALLLGDSALYLCASAILAGSSYNEQFFGPGTRLTVL.

This clonotype is judged medium-sized (0.01 to 0.1%). CDR3 sequence reads: CASSFWGTYEQYF. The CDR3 coding sequence is TGTGCCAGCAGTTTTTGGGGAACCTACGAGCAGTACTTC. The gene calls are TRBV27 and TRBJ2-7; D gene ambiguous. V was shortened by 3 bases and J by 2 bases, with 8 bases between the two germline ends. The CDR3 runs to 13 residues. In germline, CDR1 is MNHEY, CDR2 SMNVEV (reference sequence).

This rearrangement joins TRBV6-9 to TRBJ2-7, with 8 bases matching TRBD2. Germline V gene sequence: CDR1 MNHGY, CDR2 SVAAGI. This CDR3 contains 15 residues. With V trimmed by 6 bases and J by 6 bases, 13 bases remained unmatched. CDR3 sequence (DNA): TGTGCCAGCAGATCCCTAAGCGGGGGTGTGGCCGAGCAGTACTTC. Its protein product is CASRSLSGGVAEQYF.

The CDR3 protein is CSARFAGGEQYF. CDR3 in DNA: TGCAGTGCTAGATTTGCAGGGGGCGAGCAGTACTTC. The chain couples TRBV20-1 to TRBJ2-7; 7 nucleotides agree with TRBD1. Germline values: CDR1 DFQATT, CDR2 SNEGSKA (reference sequence). The J segment lost 6 bases and the V segment lost 2 bases, leaving 4 bases of the junction unmatched. There are 12 residues in the CDR3.

A note on this clonotype: A far larger clone is one base from this, pointing to a likely read error. The rearrangement joins TRBV6-9 to TRBJ1-6; D perhaps matches TRBD1 (5 bases). The germline gives CDR1 MNHGY, CDR2 SVAAGI. This CDR3 has 13 amino acids. As DNA, the CDR3 is TGTGCCAGCAGTTACAGGGTTGATTCACCCCACCACTTT. It encodes CASSYRVDSPHHF.